Below are 18 T cell receptor beta chains sequenced from a single sample in a study of T cells in Graves' hyperthyroidism and ophthalmopathy. The investigators amplified TCR beta CDR3 regions from RNA transcripts. Initially, a first-round RT-PCR of the TCR CDR3 employed the HTBI primer set. TCRdb reprocessed the multiplex PCR reads with MiXCR, giving one entry per CDR3 protein. The sample has 600,000 or so distinct CDR3 sequences; 12% to 15% are singletons. The material sequenced was blood. These receptors all come from a woman between 18 and 29 years old with Graves' ophthalmopathy.

V is TRBV9 and J is TRBJ2-3; 10 positions agree with TRBD2. V shed 0 bases, J shed 6 bases, and the junction held 4 bases outside the gene matches. CDR1 and CDR2 from the germline V gene are SGDLS and YYNGEE. This CDR3 contains 15 residues. CDR3 region: CASSVGSGRTDTQYF. The CDR3 DNA reads as TGTGCCAGCAGCGTAGGTAGCGGGAGGACGGATACGCAGTATTTT. The full variable domain, rest sourced from reference TRBV9 and TRBJ2-3, is DSGVTQTPKHLITATGQRVTLRCSPRSGDLSVYWYQQSLDQGLQFLIQYYNGEERAKGNILERFSAQQFPDLHSELNLSSLELGDSALYFCASSVGSGRTDTQYFGPGTRLTVL.

This clonotype appeared many times. The chain employs TRBV6-1 and TRBJ2-3; 11 bases are a match to TRBD2. The CDR3 has 15 amino acids. The trim removed 6 bases at V and 6 bases at J, leaving 8 bases unmatched. In germline, CDR1 is MNHNS, CDR2 SASEGT. The CDR3 DNA follows: TGTGCCAGCAGACCCGGGACTAGCGGATCGGATACGCAGTATTTT. Translating it yields CASRPGTSGSDTQYF.

This clonotype has a count of ten or more. This chain links TRBV10-3 with TRBJ2-1; the match to TRBD2 covers 9 bases. CDR1 and CDR2 (germline): ENHRY, SYGVKD. Trimming removed 0 bases from V and 6 bases from J; junction bases left unmatched: 15. This CDR3 has 19 amino acids. The CDR3 is CAISESRGLGSGSFNEQFF. For the CDR3, the DNA is TGTGCCATCAGTGAGTCGAGAGGGTTAGGTAGCGGGAGCTTCAATGAGCAGTTCTTC.

This clonotype was detected ten times or more. The chain uses TRBV2 and TRBJ2-3; the D call may be TRBD1 or TRBD2 (6 bases each). The CDR3 runs 15 residues. V was clipped by 6 bases and J by 2 bases, with 15 bases between them. CDR1 is SNHLY and CDR2 is FYNNEI in the germline V gene. The CDR3 region is CASSRGGPYTDTQYF. The CDR3 coding sequence is TGTGCCAGCAGCAGGGGAGGCCCTTACACAGATACGCAGTATTTT.

V usage is TRBV7-2 and J usage is TRBJ1-1; TRBD1 matches at 8 bases. Germline CDR1 is SGHTA and CDR2 is FQGNSA. The V and J ends lost 4 bases and 2 bases, in that order; junction bases with no gene match: 9. The CDR3 consists of 16 residues. Written as DNA, the CDR3 is TGTGCCAGCAGCTCGACGACAGGGGCGGAAAACACTGAAGCTTTCTTT. The encoded protein is CASSSTTGAENTEAFF.

This clonotype appeared many times. The chain is built from TRBV20-1 and TRBJ2-3; possibly TRBD1 for D (6 bases). V lost 4 bases and J 0 bases, leaving 14 bases between the germline ends. Germline V gene sequence: CDR1 DFQATT, CDR2 SNEGSKA (reference sequence). The CDR3 contains 15 residues. The CDR3 region has the DNA TGCAGTGCTACGGCTTCCAGGGGAAGCACAGATACGCAGTATTTT. Protein: CSATASRGSTDTQYF.

Here the CDR3 DNA reads TGTGCCAGCACTCCTGGACAGGATAGATCCTACGAGCAGTACTTC. Translated: CASTPGQDRSYEQYF. This sequence joins TRBV3-1 and TRBJ2-7, with 7 bases lining up with TRBD1. This CDR3 is built from 15 residues. Germline CDR1 and CDR2: LGHDT and YNNKEL (reference sequence). V shed 7 bases, J shed 1 base, and the junction held 10 bases outside the gene matches.

This clonotype was seen at least ten times. The chain employs TRBV6-1 and TRBJ2-1; D gene uncertain. Trimming left V 6 bases short and J 0 bases short, with 9 bases between. The CDR3 spans 14 residues. Germline V gene data show CDR1 as MNHNS and CDR2 as SASEGT. In nucleotides, the CDR3 is TGTGCCAGCAGCCCAGTGGCCTCCTACAATGAGCAGTTCTTC. This encodes CASSPVASYNEQFF.

This clonotype occurred a few times. One junction end disagrees with the germline gene, perhaps due to a read error. The chain links TRBV19 to TRBJ1-5; D is unclear. Looked up from germline, CDR1 is LNHDA and CDR2 is SQIVND (reference sequence). The CDR3 length is 17 residues. CDR3 sequence (DNA): TGTGCCAGTAGTGTAGACAACTTTGGGTCTAGCAATCAGCCCCAGCATTTT. Translating gives CASSVDNFGSSNQPQHF.

This clonotype was counted between two and nine times. The chain combines TRBV6-4 with TRBJ2-1; D call uncertain. CDR3 size: 15 residues. Germline V gene data show CDR1 as MRHNA and CDR2 as SNTAGT. Trimming took 4 bases from V and 1 from J, leaving 11 bases between them. CDR3 region: CASSVSALSYNEQFF. The DNA of the CDR3 is TGTGCCAGCAGTGTCTCGGCTCTTTCCTACAATGAGCAGTTCTTC.

This clonotype was seen ten or more times. This chain links TRBV9 with TRBJ1-2; possible D gene TRBD1, 5 bases. CDR3 length: 16 residues. Trimming took off 4 bases at V and 1 base at J, with 17 bases between the two ends. Germline V gene lookup returns CDR1 SGDLS and CDR2 YYNGEE. DNA of the CDR3: TGTGCCAGCAGCAGGGACGGACTAACTATTAACTATGGCTACACCTTC. This gives the protein CASSRDGLTINYGYTF. Supplemented by reference TRBV9 and TRBJ1-2, the full variable domain reads DSGVTQTPKHLITATGQRVTLRCSPRSGDLSVYWYQQSLDQGLQFLIQYYNGEERAKGNILERFSAQQFPDLHSELNLSSLELGDSALYFCASSRDGLTINYGYTFGSGTRLTVV.

The table lists this clonotype with many counts. V is TRBV7-9 and J is TRBJ2-1; either TRBD1 or TRBD2 may fit D (6 bases each). CDR3 length equals 15 residues. Germline V gene sequence: CDR1 SEHNR, CDR2 FQNEAQ (reference sequence). The ends were cut back, 5 bases at V and 8 bases at J, with 19 bases in the middle. The CDR3 region is CASSQGTSNGDEQFF. CDR3 nucleotides: TGTGCCAGCAGCCAGGGGACTTCTAATGGGGATGAGCAGTTCTTC.

In the case of this clonotype: A single base separates this from a much larger clone, so it may be a read error. This chain uses TRBV6-1 with TRBJ2-1; TRBD2 matches at 8 bases. The CDR3 loop spans 15 amino acids. From germline, CDR1 is MNHNS and CDR2 SASEGT. The CDR3 DNA sequence: TGTGCCAGCAGTCGGGGGGGACTTCCCTACAATGAGCAGTCCTTC. Amino acids: CASSRGGLPYNEQSF.

This chain links TRBV15 with TRBJ1-5; a possible D gene is TRBD1 (5 bases). The germline CDR1 and CDR2 sequences are LNHNV and YYDKDF (reference sequence). The CDR3 length is 16 residues. Trimming pared 0 bases from V and 0 bases from J, leaving 9 bases between. The CDR3 sequence: CATSREGGHSNQPQHF. The CDR3 DNA sequence: TGTGCCACCAGCAGAGAGGGCGGACATAGCAATCAGCCCCAGCATTTT.

This clonotype was detected ten times or more. The J gene is TRBJ1-2, the V gene TRBV30; D not certain. CDR1 is GTSNPN, CDR2 SVGIG, per germline (reference sequence). Between the trimmed V and J ends, which lost 6 bases and 1 base, there was a span of 6 bases. The CDR3 is made up of 11 amino acids. CDR3 nucleotide sequence: TGTGCCTGTCCACATAACTATGGCTACACCTTC. It is translated as CACPHNYGYTF.

Many counts were recorded for this clonotype. The chain employs TRBV4-2 and TRBJ1-1, with 8 nucleotides matching TRBD1. The CDR3 sequence is 15 residues long. CDR1 and CDR2 from the germline V gene are LGHNA and YNFKEQ. Trimming cost V 1 base and J 6 bases; bases outside gene matches: 7. The CDR3 reads CASSQAGQGAAEAFF. CDR3 nucleotide sequence: TGTGCCAGCAGCCAAGCTGGGCAGGGGGCCGCTGAAGCTTTCTTT.

Many counts were recorded for this clonotype. The chain recombines TRBV7-8 with TRBJ2-1, with D possibly being TRBD2 (6 bases). V was clipped by 5 bases and J by 9 bases, with 20 bases between them. CDR3 size: 15 residues. Germline lookup yields CDR1 SGHVS and CDR2 FQNEAQ. This CDR3 is CASSPRESIEGEQFF. The CDR3 DNA reads as TGTGCCAGCAGCCCCCGGGAGAGCATTGAGGGTGAGCAGTTCTTC.

This clonotype was observed a few times. The CDR3 loop is CASSDELGEKLFF. The DNA of the CDR3 is TGTGCCAGTAGTGACGAATTGGGAGAAAAACTGTTTTTT. This chain connects TRBV19 to TRBJ1-4; no clear D gene. The CDR3 loop spans 13 amino acids. Germline CDR1 reads LNHDA; CDR2 reads SQIVND (reference sequence). V was pared by 5 bases and J by 8 bases, with 12 bases between.